The 20 T cell receptor beta chains below come from one sample, sequenced in a study of shared clonotypes between healthy human individuals. The table came from immunoSEQ multiplex PCR; TCRdb's copy has only in-frame clones and leaves some out. The sample carries millions of clones, around 90% recorded once. Sequencing was carried out using naive CD4+ T cells sorted from blood. Subset in this sample: CD45RA+ positively selected. All receptors come from a man between 18 and 35 years old in good health.

The chain joins TRBV2 to TRBJ2-6, with a tentative D call TRBD1 (6 bases). Germline V gene sequence: CDR1 SNHLY, CDR2 FYNNEI. Trimming took 2 bases from V and 15 from J, leaving 8 bases between them. The CDR3 length is 11 residues. CDR3: CASSELGHLTF. CDR3 coding DNA: TGTGCCAGCAGTGAATTGGGACACCTGACTTTC.

V usage is TRBV7-6 and J usage is TRBJ1-2; 8 nucleotides agree with TRBD1. The CDR3 runs 14 residues. The germline V gene has CDR1 SGHVS and CDR2 FNYEAQ. Trimming cost V 5 bases and J 4 bases; bases outside gene matches: 6. CDR3 sequence reads: CASSLDRAIYGYTF. The CDR3 coding sequence is TGTGCCAGCAGCCTGGACAGGGCTATCTATGGCTACACCTTC.

The CDR3 coding sequence is TGTGCCAGCAGGGAAACTAGCGGGGGGGCCACAGATACGCAGTATTTT. Its protein product is CASRETSGGATDTQYF. The V and J genes are TRBV25-1 and TRBJ2-3, with 13 bases matching TRBD2. This CDR3 is 16 amino acids long. The germline V gene has CDR1 MGHDK and CDR2 SYGVNS. V trimming: 6 bases; J trimming: 2 bases; junction bases outside the gene matches: 5. The full variable domain, in which reference TRBV25-1 and TRBJ2-3 provide the parts outside the CDR3, is EADIYQTPRYLVIGTGKKITLECSQTMGHDKMYWYQQDPGMELHLIHYSYGVNSTEKGDLSSESTVSRIRTEHFPLTLESARPSHTSQYLCASRETSGGATDTQYFGPGTRLTVL.

V is TRBV19 and J is TRBJ1-1; no clear D. The CDR3 length is 11 residues. CDR1 LNHDA and CDR2 SQIVND come from the germline V gene (reference sequence). V was pared by 5 bases and J by 6 bases, with 7 bases between. CDR3 protein: CASSGWAEAFF. The CDR3 nucleotides are TGTGCCAGTAGTGGGTGGGCTGAAGCTTTCTTT.

The count of this clone is one. The rearrangement links TRBV19 to TRBJ2-1; TRBD1 agrees at 9 bases. CDR1 and CDR2 (germline): LNHDA, SQIVND (reference sequence). This CDR3 is 16 amino acids long. V gave up 8 bases and J gave up 4 bases; unmatched junction bases: 12. In DNA form, the CDR3 reads TGTGCCAGTGGCAAATACCGGGACAGGGTATACAATGAGCAGTTCTTC. The encoded protein is CASGKYRDRVYNEQFF.

The rearrangement links TRBV10-3 to TRBJ2-3; D is perhaps TRBD1 (6 bases). This CDR3 has 15 amino acids. Germline V gives CDR1 ENHRY, CDR2 SYGVKD. The V end was cut by 3 bases, the J end by 0 bases, with 10 bases between. CDR3 loop: CAISDFGGSTDTQYF. CDR3 DNA sequence: TGTGCCATCAGTGATTTTGGGGGCAGCACAGATACGCAGTATTTT.

This clone was observed a handful of times. V and J are TRBV5-1 and TRBJ1-1, with D hard to call. Trimming took off 4 bases at V and 1 base at J, with 11 bases between the two ends. Looked up from germline, CDR1 is SGHRS and CDR2 is YFSETQ. There are 14 residues in the CDR3. The CDR3 here is CASSPRTENTEAFF. CDR3 nucleotides: TGCGCCAGCAGCCCGCGGACGGAGAACACTGAAGCTTTCTTT.

The chain carries TRBV11-3 and TRBJ2-2; the D is unclear. The germline CDR1 and CDR2 sequences are SGHNT and YENEEA. The V end lost 1 base, the J end lost 6 bases, and 6 bases lay between the germline ends. CDR3 length: 13 residues. This CDR3 is CASSLGVPGELFF. The CDR3 nucleotides read TGTGCCAGCAGCTTAGGGGTTCCCGGGGAGCTGTTTTTT.

A single count supports this clone. V is TRBV7-9 and J is TRBJ2-5; D uncertain. The length of the CDR3 is 14 residues. Germline V gene lookup returns CDR1 SEHNR and CDR2 FQNEAQ (reference sequence). Deletions cut 1 base from V and 5 bases from J, with 11 bases between. CDR3 DNA: TGTGCCAGCAGCTTAGAGATTACCGGGGAGACCCAGTACTTC. Its protein product is CASSLEITGETQYF.

This clone was detected once. J is TRBJ2-7 and V is TRBV19, with D unresolved. Trimming left V 1 base short and J 0 bases short, with 10 bases between. Per the germline V gene, CDR1 is LNHDA and CDR2 is SQIVND (reference sequence). The CDR3 is made up of 15 amino acids. Here the CDR3 reads CASSIGPISSYEQYF. CDR3 in DNA: TGTGCCAGTAGTATAGGGCCGATTAGCTCCTACGAGCAGTACTTC. The full variable domain, with the rest looked up from reference TRBV19 and TRBJ2-7, is DGGITQSPKYLFRKEGQNVTLSCEQNLNHDAMYWYRQDPGQGLRLIYYSQIVNDFQKGDIAEGYSVSREKKESFPLTVTSAQKNPTAFYLCASSIGPISSYEQYFGPGTRLTVT.

This clone turned up a few times. The genes are TRBV2 and TRBJ1-2; unclear D gene. V gave up 8 bases and J gave up 7 bases, with 11 bases separating them. Germline-derived CDR1 and CDR2 are SNHLY and FYNNEI. The CDR3 is 11 amino acids. The CDR3 DNA follows: TGTGCCAGCGAAGTTGGGAGTGGCTACACCTTC. Translating gives CASEVGSGYTF.

The chain combines TRBV18 with TRBJ2-2; D remains unclear. This CDR3 has 17 residues. Germline CDR1 is KGHSH and CDR2 is LQKENI. The V end lost 2 bases, the J end lost 0 bases, and 13 bases lay between the germline ends. Here the CDR3 DNA reads TGTGCCAGCTCACCAGCTGAATACCTTACGAACACCGGGGAGCTGTTTTTT. Residues: CASSPAEYLTNTGELFF.

J is TRBJ1-1 and V is TRBV28, with a tentative D call TRBD1 (6 bases). The ends were cut back, 6 bases at V and 6 bases at J, with 17 bases in the middle. The CDR3 covers 14 residues. Per germline, CDR1 MDHEN and CDR2 SYDVKM. This CDR3 reads CASRLQGPLAEAFF. The CDR3 DNA sequence: TGTGCCAGCAGATTACAGGGTCCTCTGGCTGAAGCTTTCTTT.

The gene calls are TRBV4-1 and TRBJ1-2; D gene ambiguous. Deletions cut 0 bases from V and 4 bases from J, with 6 bases between. This CDR3 has 13 residues. CDR1 MGHRA and CDR2 YSYEKL come from the germline V gene. The CDR3, as DNA: TGCGCCAGCAGCCAAGATCGGATCTATGGCTACACCTTC. Translation gives CASSQDRIYGYTF.

V is TRBV9 and J is TRBJ2-7; no firm D call. V was cut by 2 bases and J by 6 bases, with 9 bases left in between. The CDR3 loop spans 12 amino acids. CDR1 SGDLS and CDR2 YYNGEE come from the germline V gene. Here the CDR3 DNA reads TGTGCCAGCAGCGTCCTTGGGCGCGAGCAGTACTTC. This codes for CASSVLGREQYF.

This rearrangement joins TRBV6-5 to TRBJ1-2; TRBD1 is a possible D gene (6 bases). Trimming took off 9 bases at V and 3 bases at J, with 20 bases between the two ends. The CDR3 has 15 amino acids. Germline-derived CDR1 and CDR2 are MNHEY and SVGAGI. The CDR3 region is CASTETGRMDYGYTF. Here the CDR3 DNA reads TGTGCCAGTACGGAAACAGGGAGGATGGACTATGGCTACACCTTC.

Turning to this clone: Other DNA sequences within the sample encode an identical CDR3. The chain combines TRBV7-9 with TRBJ2-4; D gene uncertain. CDR1 is SEHNR, CDR2 FQNEAQ, per germline (reference sequence). The CDR3 extends over 15 amino acids. V was trimmed by 5 bases and J by 0 bases, leaving 11 bases between them. Here the CDR3 DNA reads TGTGCCAGCAGCCTACAGATTTTAGCCAAAAACATTCAGTACTTC. Its protein product is CASSLQILAKNIQYF.

Details on this clone: One end of the junction fails to match germline, which may point to a read error. The rearrangement joins TRBV7-7 to TRBJ2-1; possible D gene TRBD1, 6 bases. From germline, CDR1 is SSHAT and CDR2 FNYEAQ (reference sequence). This CDR3 is built from 13 residues. The CDR3 reads CASSPNRVSEQFF. The CDR3, as DNA: TGTGCTAGCAGCCCCAACAGGGTGTCGGAGCAGTTCTTC.

A single count supports this clone. The chain is built from TRBV9 and TRBJ2-1, with D tentatively TRBD1 (6 bases). Germline V gene sequence: CDR1 SGDLS, CDR2 YYNGEE. Trimming shortened V by 7 bases and J by 5 bases, and 16 bases separated the two germline ends. This CDR3 is 14 amino acids long. CDR3 bases: TGTGCCAGCGGAAAAAGGGGGTTCGACAATGAGCAGTTCTTC. Translating it yields CASGKRGFDNEQFF.

This clone has only a few counts. The chain recombines TRBV10-3 with TRBJ1-5; tentatively, D is TRBD1 (5 bases). V shed 4 bases and J shed 5 bases, with 9 bases lying between them. This CDR3 contains 13 residues. Germline-derived CDR1 and CDR2 are ENHRY and SYGVKD. CDR3 DNA sequence: TGTGCCATCAGTGGGGGCAGGGATCAGCCCCAGCATTTT. It specifies CAISGGRDQPQHF.